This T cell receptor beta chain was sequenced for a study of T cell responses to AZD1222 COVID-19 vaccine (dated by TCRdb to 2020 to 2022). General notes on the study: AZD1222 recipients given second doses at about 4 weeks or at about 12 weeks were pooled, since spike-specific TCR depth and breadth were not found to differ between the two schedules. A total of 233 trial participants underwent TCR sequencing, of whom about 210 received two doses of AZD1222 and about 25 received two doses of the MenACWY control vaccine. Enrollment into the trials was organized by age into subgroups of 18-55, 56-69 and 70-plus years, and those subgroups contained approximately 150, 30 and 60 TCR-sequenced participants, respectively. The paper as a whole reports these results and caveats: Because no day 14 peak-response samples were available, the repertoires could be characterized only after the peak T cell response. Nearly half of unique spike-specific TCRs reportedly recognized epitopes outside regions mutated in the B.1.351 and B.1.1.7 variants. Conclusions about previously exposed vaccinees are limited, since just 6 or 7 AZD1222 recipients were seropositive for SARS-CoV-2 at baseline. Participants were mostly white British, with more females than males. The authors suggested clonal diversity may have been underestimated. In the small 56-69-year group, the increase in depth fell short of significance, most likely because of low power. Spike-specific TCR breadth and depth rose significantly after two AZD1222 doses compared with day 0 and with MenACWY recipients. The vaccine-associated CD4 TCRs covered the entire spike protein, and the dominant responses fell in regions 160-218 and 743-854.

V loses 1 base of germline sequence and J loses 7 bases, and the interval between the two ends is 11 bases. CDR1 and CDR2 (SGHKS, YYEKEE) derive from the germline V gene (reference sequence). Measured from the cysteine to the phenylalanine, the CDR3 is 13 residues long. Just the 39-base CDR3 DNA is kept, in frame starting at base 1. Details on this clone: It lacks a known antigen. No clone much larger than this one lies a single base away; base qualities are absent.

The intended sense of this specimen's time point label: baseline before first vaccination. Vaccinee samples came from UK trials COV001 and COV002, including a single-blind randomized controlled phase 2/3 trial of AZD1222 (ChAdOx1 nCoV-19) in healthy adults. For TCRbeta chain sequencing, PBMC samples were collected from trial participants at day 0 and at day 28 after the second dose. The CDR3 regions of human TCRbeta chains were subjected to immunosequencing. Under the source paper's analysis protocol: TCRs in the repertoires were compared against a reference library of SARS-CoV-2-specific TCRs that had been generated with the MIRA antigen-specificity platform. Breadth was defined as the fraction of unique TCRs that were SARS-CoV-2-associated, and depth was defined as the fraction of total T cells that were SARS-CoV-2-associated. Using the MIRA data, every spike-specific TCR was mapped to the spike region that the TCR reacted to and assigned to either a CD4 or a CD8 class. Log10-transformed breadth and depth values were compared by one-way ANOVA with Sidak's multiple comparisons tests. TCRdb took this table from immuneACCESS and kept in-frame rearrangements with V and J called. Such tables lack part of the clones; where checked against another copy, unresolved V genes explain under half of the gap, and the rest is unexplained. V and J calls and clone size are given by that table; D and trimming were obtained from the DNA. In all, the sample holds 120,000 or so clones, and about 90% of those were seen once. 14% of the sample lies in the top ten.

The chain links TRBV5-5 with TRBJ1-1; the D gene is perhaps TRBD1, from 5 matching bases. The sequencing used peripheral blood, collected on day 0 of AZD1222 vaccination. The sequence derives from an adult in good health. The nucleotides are TGTGCCAGCAGCTTGCCGGGTGGGGGTGAAGCTTTCTTT. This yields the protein CASSLPGGGEAFF.